Described below is a single T cell receptor beta chain sequence and its context. Its target is unknown. PCR amplification relied on 60 Vbeta primers (plus 13 Jbeta primers). Measured with immunoSEQ multiplex PCR; TCRdb has only the in-frame clones, and not every one. The table shows approximately 210,000 clones, with 81% occurring only once. The sample comes from a study of cytomegalovirus exposure and HLA in healthy donors. Overall study findings and caveats: Highly shared variants forming one cluster were likely a sequencing artifact.

Losses at the gene ends were 4 bases for V and 6 bases for J; bases not matched to a gene: 3. The CDR3 is 13 residues long. The germline V gene has CDR1 SGHRS and CDR2 YFSETQ. The sequence came from a man in his late teens or twenties in good health and CMV-seronegative. The specimen was PBMCs. The rearrangement links TRBV5-1 to TRBJ2-2, with TRBD1 matching 7 bases. The CDR3 coding sequence is TGCGCCAGCAGCAGTACAGGGGCCGGGGAGCTGTTTTTT. As protein: CASSSTGAGELFF.